These 10 T cell receptor beta chains came from one sample sequenced in a study of blood T cell repertoires in COVID-19 (TCRdb year 2020). To prepare the library, the immunoSEQ multiplex PCR assay was applied. This immuneACCESS table, as held by TCRdb, lists in-frame sequences with V and J called but not all clones. Of the missing ones, under half trace to an unresolved V gene in checked studies; the others have no known cause. In this sample the table shows roughly 400,000 clones, just over 90% of which occur a single time. Jointly, the top ten make up roughly 0.86% of the sample. Sequenced sample: PBMCs or T cells enriched from blood (not recorded which). Receptors originate from a woman between 35 and 50 years old who had been exposed to COVID-19.

The chain links TRBV10-1 to TRBJ1-2, with D tentatively TRBD1 (6 bases). CDR3 length: 14 amino acids. V was pared by 9 bases and J by 1 base, with 15 bases between. Germline V gene data show CDR1 as WNHNN and CDR2 as SYGVQD (reference sequence). CDR3 region: CASSDSRNNYGYTF. CDR3 DNA sequence: TGCGCCAGTTCGGACAGCAGAAATAACTATGGCTACACCTTC.

The chain uses TRBV9 and TRBJ1-3; 7 nucleotides agree with TRBD1. J lost 4 bases, V lost 4 bases, and 8 bases had no gene match. Germline assignment: CDR1 SGDLS and CDR2 YYNGEE. The CDR3 runs 15 residues. This CDR3 reads CASSPDRERGNTIYF. The DNA for the CDR3 is TGTGCCAGCAGCCCAGACAGGGAAAGGGGAAACACCATATATTTT.

CDR3 DNA sequence: TGCGCCAGCAGCCAAGGGAGCGTCGGCACAGATACGCAGTATTTT. This encodes CASSQGSVGTDTQYF. The rearrangement joins TRBV4-3 to TRBJ2-3; no firm D call. Germline-derived CDR1 and CDR2 are LGHNA and YSLEER. V was pared by 1 base and J by 1 base, with 9 bases between. The CDR3 has 15 residues.

The chain has TRBV4-3 and TRBJ2-1, with D perhaps matching TRBD1 (6 bases). This CDR3 comprises 17 residues. Trimming removed 4 bases from V and 0 bases from J, with 16 bases in between. CDR1 and CDR2 (germline): LGHNA, YSLEER. CDR3 nucleotide sequence: TGCGCCAGCAGCCCTTCCCCGGACAGCGTCTCCTACAATGAGCAGTTCTTC. It translates to CASSPSPDSVSYNEQFF.

The rearrangement joins TRBV9 to TRBJ1-2; 8 bases map to TRBD1. This CDR3 spans 15 amino acids. Germline V gives CDR1 SGDLS, CDR2 YYNGEE. Germline trimming cut 0 bases from V and 8 bases from J; bases unmatched to any gene: 9. CDR3 residues: CASSVGSQGASGYTF. CDR3 DNA: TGTGCCAGCAGCGTAGGGAGTCAGGGGGCTTCCGGCTACACCTTC.

This clone occurred once. The rearrangement uses TRBV30 and TRBJ1-1; perhaps TRBD1 as D (6 bases). CDR1 is GTSNPN and CDR2 is SVGIG in the germline V gene (reference sequence). The CDR3 contains 13 residues. V was cut by 3 bases and J by 3 bases, with 11 bases left in between. CDR3 region: CAWRDRLDTEAFF. CDR3 bases: TGTGCCTGGAGAGACAGGTTGGACACTGAAGCTTTCTTT. The variable domain in full, with the rest retrieved from reference TRBV30 and TRBJ1-1, is SQTIHQWPATLVQPVGSPLSLECTVEGTSNPNLYWYRQAAGRGLQLLFYSVGIGQISSEVPQNLSASRPQDRQFILSSKKLLLSDSGFYLCAWRDRLDTEAFFGQGTRLTVV.

The chain employs TRBV3-1 (or the pseudogene TRBV3-2) and TRBJ2-1; D is perhaps TRBD1 (7 bases). Germline-derived CDR1 and CDR2 are LGHDT and YNNKEL (reference sequence). The V gene lost 6 bases and the J gene lost 9 bases, with 21 bases spanning the gap. The CDR3 is 15 residues long. The CDR3: CASSPDRRRVSEQFF. CDR3 bases: TGTGCCAGCAGTCCGGACAGGAGGAGGGTTAGTGAGCAGTTCTTC.

This chain connects TRBV24-1 to TRBJ1-2, with 9 bases lining up with TRBD1. CDR1 KGHDR and CDR2 SFDVKD come from the germline V gene. CDR3 size: 15 residues. V dropped 6 bases and J dropped 6; count of bases not matched to a gene: 10. The CDR3 here is CATSTPGQGLDGYTF. The CDR3 nucleotides are TGTGCCACCAGTACCCCCGGACAGGGGCTAGATGGCTACACCTTC.

The V gene is TRBV15, the J gene TRBJ1-2; perhaps TRBD1 as D (5 bases). Germline V gene lookup returns CDR1 LNHNV and CDR2 YYDKDF (reference sequence). The length of the CDR3 is 14 residues. Trimming took off 0 bases at V and 6 bases at J, with 11 bases between the two ends. CDR3 in amino acids: CATSRDTAGNGYTF. The CDR3 DNA reads TGTGCCACCAGCAGAGATACGGCAGGGAATGGCTACACCTTC.

The V and J genes are TRBV11-2 and TRBJ2-2; D gene unclear. This CDR3 is built from 12 residues. V was shortened by 8 bases and J by 6 bases, with 10 bases between the two germline ends. Germline V gene sequence: CDR1 SGHAT, CDR2 FQNNGV. CDR3 DNA: TGTGCCAGCTACGCGAGGTCCGGGGAGCTGTTTTTT. Protein sequence: CASYARSGELFF.